The 7 T cell receptor beta chains below were found in one sample sequenced in a study of shared clonotypes between healthy human individuals. Measured with immunoSEQ multiplex PCR; TCRdb has only the in-frame clones, and not every one. Here the sample spans about 1.5 million clones, approximately 96% being singletons. The sequencing sample was made of naive CD4+ T cells sorted from blood. Subset given: CD45RA+ positively selected. The receptor set was obtained from a young man in good health.

V usage is TRBV6-1 and J usage is TRBJ2-2; 7 bases agree with TRBD1. This CDR3 has 15 amino acids. In germline, CDR1 is MNHNS, CDR2 SASEGT. V trimming: 8 bases; J trimming: 3 bases; junction bases outside the gene matches: 9. CDR3 in amino acids: CASSVFQGDTGELFF. Written as DNA, the CDR3 is TGTGCCAGCTCTGTGTTCCAGGGGGACACCGGGGAGCTGTTTTTT.

The chain has TRBV5-1 and TRBJ1-4; D gene ambiguous. The V and J ends lost 0 bases and 8 bases respectively, with 17 bases between them. Germline V gene lookup returns CDR1 SGHRS and CDR2 YFSETQ. This CDR3 is 16 amino acids long. CDR3 sequence: CASSLEGGLGDEKLFF. The CDR3 region has the DNA TGCGCCAGCAGCTTGGAGGGTGGACTGGGAGACGAAAAACTGTTTTTT.

This clone was observed a single time. This chain links TRBV7-2 with TRBJ2-1, with 8 bases lining up with TRBD2. The V and J ends lost 1 base and 2 bases, in that order; junction bases with no gene match: 1. Per germline, CDR1 SGHTA and CDR2 FQGNSA. This CDR3 contains 15 residues. This CDR3 reads CASSLELAAYNEQFF. Here the CDR3 DNA reads TGTGCCAGCAGCTTAGAACTAGCGGCCTACAATGAGCAGTTCTTC.

This clone was picked up one time. The V gene is TRBV15, the J gene TRBJ2-3; TRBD2 matches at 7 bases. The CDR3 spans 17 residues. Germline trimming cut 4 bases from V and 0 bases from J; bases unmatched to any gene: 10. Germline V CDR1 and CDR2: LNHNV, YYDKDF (reference sequence). DNA of the CDR3: TGTGCCACCAGCAATTTCGCGGGAGCTTCTAGCACAGATACGCAGTATTTT. Protein sequence: CATSNFAGASSTDTQYF.

Turning to this clone: The same CDR3 is also encoded by other DNA sequences in this sample. The chain is built from TRBV11-3 and TRBJ2-5; tentative D call: TRBD2 (5 bases). This CDR3 comprises 14 residues. V was cut by 1 base and J by 1 base, with 7 bases left in between. CDR1 is SGHNT, CDR2 YENEEA, per germline. CDR3 DNA sequence: TGTGCCAGCAGCTTAGGCCGGGGCCAAGAGACCCAGTACTTC. Translated: CASSLGRGQETQYF.

The chain has TRBV6-1 and TRBJ2-5; 7 bases map to TRBD1. The V gene end was trimmed by 8 bases and the J gene end by 4 bases; junction bases not matched to a gene: 13. CDR3 size: 15 residues. In germline, CDR1 is MNHNS, CDR2 SASEGT. CDR3 sequence: CASSVATGYRETQYF. CDR3 nucleotides: TGTGCCAGCTCGGTCGCGACAGGGTATAGAGAGACCCAGTACTTC.

This clone was seen a few times. The V and J genes are TRBV4-1 and TRBJ2-3; no clear D. CDR1 and CDR2 (germline): MGHRA, YSYEKL. The CDR3 consists of 18 residues. Trimming took off 0 bases at V and 1 base at J, with 17 bases between the two ends. CDR3 region: CASSQDHSYDWGTDTQYF. CDR3 nucleotide sequence: TGCGCCAGCAGCCAAGACCACTCGTACGATTGGGGCACAGATACGCAGTATTTT.